These 28 T cell receptor beta chains share one sample of origin, sequenced in a study of Ad26.COV2.S vaccination and SARS-CoV-2 variants. The treatment: 15 to 20 received Ad26.COV2.S at low or high dose, single or two shots; about five received placebo; per-sample allocation not given. Sample collection was performed on day 63 after the first vaccine or placebo injection. Sequencing was performed with immunoSEQ multiplex PCR; in TCRdb, only in-frame clones are kept and a portion is missing. In the table there are a few hundred thousand clones, roughly 90% of which are singletons. Sequencing was performed on peripheral blood, taken in a trial of Ad26.COV2.S vaccine versus placebo. These receptors all stem from a person between 18 and 60 years old who received the Ad26.COV2.S COVID-19 vaccine or a placebo.

The rearrangement links TRBV6-5 to TRBJ1-4; D not certain. The CDR3 has 11 amino acids. Germline loops: CDR1 MNHEY, CDR2 SVGAGI. Trimming took off 3 bases at V and 7 bases at J, with 3 bases between the two ends. CDR3 residues: CASSYGEKLFF. The DNA for the CDR3 is TGTGCCAGCAGTTATGGTGAAAAACTGTTTTTT.

The chain couples TRBV7-6 to TRBJ1-4, with a possible D match to TRBD1 (6 bases). CDR1 is SGHVS and CDR2 is FNYEAQ in the germline V gene. V was shortened by 2 bases and J by 3 bases, with 10 bases between the two germline ends. The length of the CDR3 is 15 residues. CDR3 protein: CASSLLRGPNEKLFF. CDR3 coding DNA: TGTGCCAGCAGCTTACTCAGGGGACCTAATGAAAAACTGTTTTTT.

V usage is TRBV7-2 and J usage is TRBJ2-3; possible D gene TRBD1, 6 bases. The ends were cut back, 2 bases at V and 4 bases at J, with 10 bases in the middle. The CDR3 totals 14 residues. Germline assignment: CDR1 SGHTA and CDR2 FQGNSA. CDR3 sequence (DNA): TGTGCCAGCAGCTTAAACAGGGTCGCAGATACGCAGTATTTT. This gives the protein CASSLNRVADTQYF.

This clone is a singleton in its sample. The rearrangement uses TRBV3-1 (or the pseudogene TRBV3-2) and TRBJ2-1; a weak D match, TRBD2 (6 bases). Per the germline V gene, CDR1 is LGHDT and CDR2 is YNNKEL (reference sequence). Trimming pared 3 bases from V and 5 bases from J, leaving 17 bases between. This CDR3 is 16 amino acids long. The CDR3 region has the DNA TGTGCCAGCAGCCACGGTCGGCTAGCGAACAACAATGAGCAGTTCTTC. It yields the protein CASSHGRLANNNEQFF.

The chain carries TRBV7-8 and TRBJ1-2; 7 bases are shared with TRBD1. J lost 4 bases, V lost 5 bases, and 7 bases had no gene match. This CDR3 is built from 14 residues. CDR1 is SGHVS, CDR2 FQNEAQ, per germline. CDR3 region: CASSERDSFYGYTF. DNA for the CDR3: TGTGCCAGCAGCGAAAGGGACAGCTTCTATGGCTACACCTTC.

This clone showed up just once. The chain joins TRBV7-2 to TRBJ2-1; unclear D gene. There are 14 residues in the CDR3. The V end was cut by 4 bases, the J end by 4 bases, with 11 bases between. CDR1 is SGHTA, CDR2 FQGNSA, per germline. The CDR3 is CASSYLERYNEQFF. DNA for the CDR3: TGTGCCAGCAGCTACTTGGAAAGGTACAATGAGCAGTTCTTC.

The J gene is TRBJ2-2, the V gene TRBV7-3; 13 bases align to TRBD2. CDR3 length: 17 amino acids. CDR1 and CDR2 (germline): SGHTA, FQGTGA. J lost 6 bases, V lost 5 bases, and 9 bases had no gene match. CDR3 DNA sequence: TGTGCCAGCAGCCTGGGACCGGGACTAGCGGGACCCGGGGAGCTGTTTTTT. Translation gives CASSLGPGLAGPGELFF.

J is TRBJ1-2 and V is TRBV10-2; D remains ambiguous. With 2 bases removed from V and 2 bases from J, the gap between germline ends came to 9 bases. The germline V gene has CDR1 WSHSY and CDR2 SAAADI. There are 14 residues in the CDR3. CDR3 nucleotide sequence: TGCGCCAGCAGTGAGAGGTCAGAGAACTATGGCTACACCTTC. It specifies CASSERSENYGYTF.

The chain is built from TRBV7-2 and TRBJ2-4, with TRBD2 matching over 9 bases. J gave up 0 bases and V 5 bases, and 11 bases lay outside the gene matches. The CDR3 extends over 18 amino acids. Germline V gene lookup returns CDR1 SGHTA and CDR2 FQGNSA. CDR3 in DNA: TGTGCCAGCAGCGGATTTAGCGGGGGCCTTCTAGCCAAAAACATTCAGTACTTC. Protein sequence: CASSGFSGGLLAKNIQYF.

V and J are TRBV15 and TRBJ2-7, with D possibly being TRBD2 (6 bases). V was clipped by 3 bases and J by 1 base, with 16 bases between them. The CDR3 totals 16 residues. Germline CDR1 reads LNHNV; CDR2 reads YYDKDF (reference sequence). The CDR3 is CATSRRSGVGSYEQYF. CDR3 DNA: TGTGCCACCAGCAGGCGTTCGGGGGTAGGGTCCTACGAGCAGTACTTC.

The chain carries TRBV6-5 and TRBJ2-1, with TRBD2 as a possible D gene (6 bases). The germline V gene encodes CDR1 MNHEY and CDR2 SVGAGI. Trimming cost V 8 bases and J 4 bases, with 12 bases left between them. The CDR3 totals 13 residues. DNA for the CDR3: TGTGCCAGCTCCCGGAGGGCATACAATGAGCAGTTCTTC. Protein sequence: CASSRRAYNEQFF.

The CDR3 spells CASSYRGQGSAEAFF. In DNA, the CDR3 is TGTGCCAGCAGTTACAGAGGACAGGGGAGCGCTGAAGCTTTCTTT. V and J are TRBV6-2 or TRBV6-3 and TRBJ1-1; 9 nucleotides line up with TRBD1. The V gene end was trimmed by 2 bases and the J gene end by 6 bases; junction bases not matched to a gene: 7. Germline CDR1 MNHEY, CDR2 SVGEGT. The length of the CDR3 is 15 residues.

The J gene is TRBJ1-4, the V gene TRBV6-1, with 7 bases identical to TRBD1. Germline CDR1 is MNHNS and CDR2 is SASEGT. This CDR3 contains 15 residues. V lost 2 bases, J lost 6 bases, and 6 bases stayed unmatched. CDR3 sequence reads: CASSEPTGSDEKLFF. The CDR3, as DNA: TGTGCCAGCAGTGAACCGACAGGGTCGGATGAAAAACTGTTTTTT.

This chain uses TRBV30 with TRBJ1-5; TRBD1 agrees at 9 bases. Germline-derived CDR1 and CDR2 are GTSNPN and SVGIG (reference sequence). The junction had 4 bases not matched to a gene; V was cut back by 5 bases and J by 2 bases. The CDR3 runs 14 residues. The CDR3 DNA sequence: TGTGCCTGGGGGGGACAGGGAGGCAATCAGCCCCAGCATTTT. Its translation: CAWGGQGGNQPQHF.

V usage is TRBV6-5 and J usage is TRBJ2-3, with a weak D call TRBD1 (5 bases). Germline CDR1 reads MNHEY; CDR2 reads SVGAGI. The CDR3 contains 13 residues. In DNA form, the CDR3 reads TGTGCTTCTGGGGCCCGCATCACAGATACGCAGTATTTT. It codes for CASGARITDTQYF.

This sequence joins TRBV10-3 and TRBJ2-7, with TRBD2 as a possible D gene (5 bases). Between the trimmed V and J ends, which lost 1 base and 6 bases, there was a span of 10 bases. The V gene's germline CDR1 is ENHRY and CDR2 SYGVKD. The CDR3 consists of 13 residues. The CDR3 sequence is CAISEYEGSEQYV. For the CDR3, the DNA is TGTGCCATCAGTGAGTACGAGGGCAGCGAGCAGTACGTC.

V gene TRBV7-9 combines with J gene TRBJ2-3; D call uncertain. V lost 3 bases, J lost 2 bases, and 18 bases lay in between. The germline CDR1 and CDR2 sequences are SEHNR and FQNEAQ (reference sequence). The CDR3 runs 17 residues. The CDR3, as DNA: TGTGCCAGCAGCTTTCTGGGTGCGCGTGGATACACAGATACGCAGTATTTT. Encoded protein: CASSFLGARGYTDTQYF.

The chain uses TRBV29-1 and TRBJ1-2, with 10 positions matching TRBD1. CDR1 is SQVTM, CDR2 ANQGSEA, per germline. The CDR3 has 12 amino acids. Unmatched junction bases numbered 3, after V lost 7 bases and J lost 4 bases. CDR3: CSAGDRGYGYTF. The CDR3 nucleotides read TGCAGCGCGGGGGACAGGGGCTATGGCTACACCTTC. Full variable domain (remainder filled in from reference TRBV29-1 and TRBJ1-2): SAVISQKPSRDICQRGTSLTIQCQVDSQVTMMFWYRQQPGQSLTLIATANQGSEATYESGFVIDKFPISRPNLTFSTLTVSNMSPEDSSIYLCSAGDRGYGYTFGSGTRLTVV.

This chain links TRBV4-3 with TRBJ2-1; 16 bases match TRBD2. V lost 5 bases to trimming and J lost 10 bases; unmatched junction nucleotides: 5. CDR1 is LGHNA and CDR2 is YSLEER in the germline V gene. This CDR3 spans 15 amino acids. Here the CDR3 reads CASSAGLAGGWEQFF. Here the CDR3 DNA reads TGCGCCAGCAGCGCGGGACTAGCGGGGGGGTGGGAGCAGTTCTTC.

This chain joins TRBV4-3 and TRBJ1-2; a possible D gene is TRBD1 (6 bases). There are 16 residues in the CDR3. Germline V CDR1 and CDR2: LGHNA, YSLEER. V was shortened by 3 bases and J by 8 bases, with 22 bases between the two germline ends. CDR3 sequence: CASSQDVRQVPRGYTF. The CDR3, as DNA: TGCGCCAGCAGCCAGGACGTCAGACAGGTCCCTAGGGGCTACACCTTC.

The J gene is TRBJ1-2, the V gene TRBV28; no clear D. The CDR3 is made up of 12 amino acids. Trimming took 4 bases from V and 8 from J, leaving 11 bases between them. CDR1 MDHEN and CDR2 SYDVKM come from the germline V gene. CDR3: CASSSTSSGYTF. The CDR3 DNA follows: TGTGCCAGCAGTTCAACCTCCTCAGGCTACACCTTC.

The chain joins TRBV19 to TRBJ2-1; possibly TRBD1 or TRBD2 for D (5 bases each). The V end lost 5 bases, the J end lost 5 bases, and 10 bases lay between the germline ends. The CDR3 is made up of 13 amino acids. Germline V gives CDR1 LNHDA, CDR2 SQIVND (reference sequence). The CDR3 region is CASSPRENNEQFF. CDR3 sequence (DNA): TGTGCCAGTAGTCCCAGGGAGAACAATGAGCAGTTCTTC. Variable domain in full (rest from reference TRBV19 and TRBJ2-1): DGGITQSPKYLFRKEGQNVTLSCEQNLNHDAMYWYRQDPGQGLRLIYYSQIVNDFQKGDIAEGYSVSREKKESFPLTVTSAQKNPTAFYLCASSPRENNEQFFGPGTRLTVL.

J is TRBJ1-3 and V is TRBV23-1; D possibly corresponds to TRBD1 (5 bases). TRBV23-1 is an open reading frame whose function is uncertain. The CDR3 is made up of 16 amino acids. V was pared by 0 bases and J by 4 bases, with 13 bases between. CDR3 protein: CASSQSGQGDGNTIYF. The CDR3 nucleotides read TGCGCCAGCAGTCAATCAGGTCAGGGAGACGGAAACACCATATATTTT.

CDR3 sequence reads: CAISEATVNTEAFF. The CDR3 DNA reads TGTGCCATCAGTGAGGCGACGGTGAACACTGAAGCTTTCTTT. The chain couples TRBV10-3 to TRBJ1-1; D not resolved. Germline CDR1 reads ENHRY; CDR2 reads SYGVKD. The CDR3 covers 14 residues. V was shortened by 2 bases and J by 0 bases, with 7 bases between the two germline ends.

The chain carries TRBV7-7 and TRBJ2-1; D tentatively reads TRBD1 or TRBD2 (5 bases each). Germline values: CDR1 SSHAT, CDR2 FNYEAQ (reference sequence). The length of the CDR3 is 14 residues. V gave up 8 bases and J gave up 6 bases, with 17 bases separating them. The CDR3 DNA sequence: TGTGCCAGCGCCCTCGGGACGGGACCCAATGAGCAGTTCTTC. Translated: CASALGTGPNEQFF.

This chain links TRBV6-5 with TRBJ1-4; D is unresolved. V lost 4 bases to trimming and J lost 7 bases, with 13 bases between them. The CDR3 is 14 amino acids. From germline, CDR1 is MNHEY and CDR2 SVGAGI. The CDR3 nucleotides read TGTGCCAGCAGTTTCCTTCGAACGGGTGAAAAACTGTTTTTT. This sequence encodes CASSFLRTGEKLFF.

This chain uses TRBV6-2 or TRBV6-3 with TRBJ2-3; unclear D gene. Trimming stripped 2 bases from V and 6 bases from J, with 21 bases between. CDR3 size: 17 residues. Germline-derived CDR1 and CDR2 are MNHEY and SVGEGT. The CDR3 bases are TGTGCCAGCAGTTACGGGCGGTCTGATAGACTTGTGGATACGCAGTATTTT. Translated: CASSYGRSDRLVDTQYF.

The CDR3 coding sequence is TGTGCCAGCAATTCGGGGGCAAGGATCCGGAACTATGGCTACACCTTC. It translates to CASNSGARIRNYGYTF. This chain joins TRBV28 and TRBJ1-2, with D tentatively TRBD1 (6 bases). With 7 bases removed from V and 2 bases from J, the gap between germline ends came to 20 bases. Germline V gene sequence: CDR1 MDHEN, CDR2 SYDVKM. CDR3 length equals 16 residues.